The clone carrying this TCR beta chain was observed a few times. CDR3 length: 13 amino acids. The J segment lost 10 bases and the V segment lost 3 bases, leaving 6 bases of the junction unmatched. CDR1 and CDR2 from the germline V gene are KGHSH and LQKENI. In the study's own analysis: Reference gene primer amplification in the assay estimated nucleated cell counts. Repertoires were generated with immunoSEQ multiplex PCR, while TCRdb's copy carries only in-frame clones and drops some. V and J calls and clone size are as listed in that table; D and trimming were resolved from the DNA. This table holds 65,000 or so clones, 75% to 90% found once. The sample originates from a study of blood T cell repertoires in COVID-19. Across the whole study: T cells, B-cell-depleted T cells, or PBMCs provided the cDNA or gDNA that served as material.

This chain joins TRBV18 and TRBJ1-1, with 9 nucleotides matching TRBD1. The receptor's source is a man older than 75 with acute or convalescent COVID-19. The sample comprised peripheral blood. CDR3 amino acids: CASSPGQGDVAFF. Here the CDR3 DNA reads TGTGCCAGCTCACCGGGACAGGGTGATGTAGCTTTCTTT.